A single TCR beta chain is shown here with its context. Its target is not known. This specimen belongs to a study of cytomegalovirus exposure and HLA in healthy donors. General study results and limits: Later work found that TCR association rates differed between HLA loci; DRB1 had the most and HLA-C the fewest.

The study ran its PCR with 60 Vbeta and 13 Jbeta primers. Repertoires were generated with immunoSEQ multiplex PCR, while TCRdb's copy carries only in-frame clones and drops some. This sample carries about 140,000 clones, around 75% of them seen once, and the ten largest clones take 1.2%. This CDR3 has 12 amino acids. V was trimmed by 4 bases and J by 3 bases, leaving 8 bases between them. CDR1 and CDR2 (germline): SGHRS, YFSETQ. The genes are TRBV5-1 and TRBJ2-7; weak D call: TRBD1 (5 bases). The material sequenced was PBMCs. This clonotype was sampled from a female donor in good health and CMV-seronegative. CDR3 bases: TGCGCCAGCAGCCCCAGGGACTACGAGCAGTACTTC. Encoded protein: CASSPRDYEQYF.